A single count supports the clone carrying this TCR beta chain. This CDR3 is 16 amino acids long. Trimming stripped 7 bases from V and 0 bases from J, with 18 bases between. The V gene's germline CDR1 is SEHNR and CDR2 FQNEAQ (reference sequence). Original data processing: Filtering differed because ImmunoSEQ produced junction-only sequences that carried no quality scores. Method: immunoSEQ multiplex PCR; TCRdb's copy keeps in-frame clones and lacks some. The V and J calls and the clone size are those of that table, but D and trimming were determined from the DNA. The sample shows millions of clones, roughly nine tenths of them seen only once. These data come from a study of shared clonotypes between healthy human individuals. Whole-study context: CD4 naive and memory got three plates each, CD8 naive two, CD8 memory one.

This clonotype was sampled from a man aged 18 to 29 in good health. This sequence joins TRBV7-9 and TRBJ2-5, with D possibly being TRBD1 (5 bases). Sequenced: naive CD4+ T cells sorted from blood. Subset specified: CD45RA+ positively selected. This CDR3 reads CASTRVGQSYQETQYF. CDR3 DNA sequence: TGTGCCAGCACTAGGGTGGGGCAGAGCTACCAAGAGACCCAGTACTTC.